Listed below are T cell receptor beta chains from one sample, sequenced in a study of a mutant IDH1 vaccine in newly diagnosed glioma. Which antigens these TCRs recognize remains unknown. Assay used: immunoSEQ multiplex PCR; TCRdb lists only in-frame clones, some missing. The repertoire holds 40,000 to 60,000 clones, roughly three quarters seen once, with 6.7% in the top ten. The sample was PBMCs, taken from a glioma patient whose treatment included an IDH1 peptide vaccine. The receptors stem from a man in his forties with glioma. CDR3s leave out the opening cysteine and the closing phenylalanine or tryptophan. Only some rows state a clone size, as once, few, many or a class for expanded clones.

j_gene: TRBJ1-1; v_gene: TRBV30; abundance: few; CDR3aa: AWSGGMNTEAF
j_gene: TRBJ1-2; v_gene: TRBV5-6; abundance: NA; CDR3aa: ASSLEDRPLYGYT
j_gene: TRBJ2-1; v_gene: TRBV6-5; abundance: NA; CDR3aa: ASSYSPDSGYNEQF
j_gene: TRBJ2-7; v_gene: TRBV2; abundance: once; CDR3aa: ASRQGSEQY
j_gene: TRBJ1-1; v_gene: TRBV7-9; abundance: once; CDR3aa: ASSSRGGVTEAF
j_gene: TRBJ2-7; v_gene: TRBV18; abundance: NA; CDR3aa: ASSPGQSYEQY
j_gene: TRBJ2-5; v_gene: TRBV9; abundance: NA; CDR3aa: ASSGGVQETQY
j_gene: TRBJ1-1; v_gene: TRBV10-2; abundance: NA; CDR3aa: ASRNGDRGRAF
j_gene: TRBJ1-2; v_gene: TRBV9; abundance: NA; CDR3aa: ASSPKATGDYGYT
j_gene: TRBJ2-7; v_gene: TRBV5-6; abundance: NA; CDR3aa: ASSWGTGWVEQY
j_gene: TRBJ1-4; v_gene: TRBV6-1; abundance: NA; CDR3aa: ASRGSGEKLF
j_gene: TRBJ1-1; v_gene: TRBV7-9; abundance: NA; CDR3aa: ASSLAERVGTEAF
j_gene: TRBJ1-2; v_gene: TRBV2; abundance: NA; CDR3aa: ASSRETAGEGYT
j_gene: TRBJ2-2; v_gene: TRBV2; abundance: few; CDR3aa: ASSVGRNTGELF
j_gene: TRBJ1-2; v_gene: TRBV4-1; abundance: NA; CDR3aa: ASSQGPGRGSGYT
j_gene: TRBJ1-6; v_gene: TRBV6-1; abundance: NA; CDR3aa: ASSDPPGLLYNSPLH
j_gene: TRBJ2-1; v_gene: TRBV2; abundance: NA; CDR3aa: ASSEYRVRQF
j_gene: TRBJ2-3; v_gene: TRBV5-1; abundance: NA; CDR3aa: ASSLGASGPDTQY
j_gene: TRBJ2-2; v_gene: TRBV10-3; abundance: NA; CDR3aa: AISGTATTGELF
j_gene: TRBJ2-5; v_gene: TRBV27; abundance: NA; CDR3aa: ASSPLRRGQGVGETQY
j_gene: TRBJ1-1; v_gene: TRBV7-8; abundance: NA; CDR3aa: ASSFADGNTEAF
j_gene: TRBJ1-4; v_gene: TRBV28; abundance: NA; CDR3aa: ASSKGQGMEKLF
j_gene: TRBJ2-3; v_gene: TRBV4-2; abundance: NA; CDR3aa: ASSQPGLAGWSDTQY
j_gene: TRBJ1-2; v_gene: TRBV10-3; abundance: NA; CDR3aa: AISESGNGYT